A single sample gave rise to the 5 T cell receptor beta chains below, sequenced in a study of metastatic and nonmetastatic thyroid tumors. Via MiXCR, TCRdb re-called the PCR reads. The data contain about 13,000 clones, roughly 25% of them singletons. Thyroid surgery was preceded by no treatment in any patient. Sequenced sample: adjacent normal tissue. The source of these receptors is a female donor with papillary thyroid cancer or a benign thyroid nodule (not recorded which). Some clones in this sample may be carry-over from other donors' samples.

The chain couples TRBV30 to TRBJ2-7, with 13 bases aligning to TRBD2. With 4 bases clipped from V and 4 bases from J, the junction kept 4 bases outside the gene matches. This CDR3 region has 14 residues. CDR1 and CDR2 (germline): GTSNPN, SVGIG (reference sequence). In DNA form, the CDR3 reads TGTGCCTGGACCCCGGGACTAGCGGGGTACGAGCAGTACTTC. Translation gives CAWTPGLAGYEQYF. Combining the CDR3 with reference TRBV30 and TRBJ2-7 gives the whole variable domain SQTIHQWPATLVQPVGSPLSLECTVEGTSNPNLYWYRQAAGRGLQLLFYSVGIGQISSEVPQNLSASRPQDRQFILSSKKLLLSDSGFYLCAWTPGLAGYEQYFGPGTRLTVT.

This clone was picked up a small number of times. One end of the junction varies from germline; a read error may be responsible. The CDR3 region is CSIGQGTLNTETFF. DNA for the CDR3: TGCAGCATTGGACAGGGGACCTTGAACACTGAAACTTTCTTT. The chain couples TRBV29-1 to TRBJ1-1; 9 bases match TRBD1. The germline CDR1 and CDR2 sequences are SQVTM and ANQGSEA. This CDR3 spans 14 amino acids.

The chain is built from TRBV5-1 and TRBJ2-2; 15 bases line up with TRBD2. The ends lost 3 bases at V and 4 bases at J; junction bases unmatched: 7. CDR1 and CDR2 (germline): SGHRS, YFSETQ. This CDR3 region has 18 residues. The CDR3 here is CASSSKGLAGGGTGELFF. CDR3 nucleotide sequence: TGCGCCAGCAGCTCAAAGGGACTAGCGGGAGGCGGCACCGGGGAGCTGTTTTTT.

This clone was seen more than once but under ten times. The CDR3 DNA is TGTGCCAGCAGCTTAGGCGGCGCTTCTAACTATGGCTACACCTTC. This codes for CASSLGGASNYGYTF. The chain employs TRBV7-8 and TRBJ1-2; D is uncertain. The germline V and J ends were trimmed by 1 base and 0 bases, with 9 bases remaining between them. The V gene's germline CDR1 is SGHVS and CDR2 FQNEAQ. CDR3 length: 15 residues.

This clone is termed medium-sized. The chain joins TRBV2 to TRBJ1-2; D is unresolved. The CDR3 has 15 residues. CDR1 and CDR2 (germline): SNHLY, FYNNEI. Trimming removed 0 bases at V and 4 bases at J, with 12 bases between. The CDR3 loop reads CASSEARGDGYGYTF. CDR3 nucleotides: TGTGCCAGCAGTGAAGCGCGGGGAGACGGCTATGGCTACACCTTC.